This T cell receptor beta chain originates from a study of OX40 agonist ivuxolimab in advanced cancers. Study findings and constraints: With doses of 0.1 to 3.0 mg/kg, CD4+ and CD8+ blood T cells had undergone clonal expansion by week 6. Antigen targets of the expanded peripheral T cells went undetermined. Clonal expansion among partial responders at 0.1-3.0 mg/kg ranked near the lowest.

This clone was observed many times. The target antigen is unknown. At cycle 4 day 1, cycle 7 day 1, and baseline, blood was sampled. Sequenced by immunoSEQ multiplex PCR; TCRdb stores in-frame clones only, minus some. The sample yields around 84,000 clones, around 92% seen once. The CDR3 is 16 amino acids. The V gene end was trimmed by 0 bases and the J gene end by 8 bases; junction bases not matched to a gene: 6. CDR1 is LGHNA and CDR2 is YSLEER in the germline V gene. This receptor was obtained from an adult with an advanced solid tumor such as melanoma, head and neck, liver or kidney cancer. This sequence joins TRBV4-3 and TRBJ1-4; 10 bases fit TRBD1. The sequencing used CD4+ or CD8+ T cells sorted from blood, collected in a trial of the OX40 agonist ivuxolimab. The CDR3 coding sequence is TGCGCCAGCAGCCAAGATCCGGGACAGGGGTGGGAAAAACTGTTTTTT. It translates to CASSQDPGQGWEKLFF.